Each of the 21 T cell receptor beta chains below was sequenced from the same sample in a study of shared clonotypes between healthy human individuals. Profiled with immunoSEQ multiplex PCR; TCRdb holds only in-frame clones, not every one. The sample lists roughly 2.1 million clones; 93% were seen once. Naive-designated CD8 cells lacked CD45RO, were positively enriched for CCR7, and omitted terminally differentiated effector memory CD45RA+ cells. The material sequenced was naive CD8+ T cells from PBMCs. Every receptor here comes from a man younger than 35 in good health. Some clones in this sample may be carry-over from other donors' samples.

The chain recombines TRBV5-4 with TRBJ2-7; the match to TRBD1 covers 7 bases. The CDR3 totals 14 residues. Germline loops: CDR1 SGHNT, CDR2 YYREEE (reference sequence). The trim removed 4 bases at V and 3 bases at J, leaving 7 bases unmatched. CDR3: CASSPRAGGYEQYF. The CDR3 DNA sequence: TGTGCCAGCAGCCCCCGGGCAGGGGGCTACGAGCAGTACTTC.

The CDR3 loop is CASSHLGPEDLTF. CDR3 coding DNA: TGCGCCAGCAGCCACCTGGGGCCAGAAGACCTGACTTTC. The chain couples TRBV4-1 to TRBJ2-6, with D possibly being TRBD1 (5 bases). In germline, CDR1 is MGHRA, CDR2 YSYEKL. Trimming removed 3 bases from V and 15 bases from J, with 15 bases in between. CDR3 length: 13 amino acids.

This chain connects TRBV4-2 to TRBJ2-7; 8 bases are a match to TRBD1. Germline V gene sequence: CDR1 LGHNA, CDR2 YNFKEQ. The CDR3 loop spans 15 amino acids. The junction had 6 bases not matched to a gene; V was cut back by 1 base and J by 4 bases. The CDR3 DNA reads TGTGCCAGCAGCCAAGTTCAGGGGGCAGGTTACGAGCAGTACTTC. This sequence encodes CASSQVQGAGYEQYF.

The chain joins TRBV4-3 to TRBJ2-1, with 7 positions matching TRBD2. CDR1 and CDR2 from the germline V gene are LGHNA and YSLEER. The CDR3 is 16 amino acids. V dropped 0 bases and J dropped 4; count of bases not matched to a gene: 6. As DNA, the CDR3 is TGCGCCAGCAGCCAAGAGGCGGCTAGCGGTTACAATGAGCAGTTCTTC. Its translation is CASSQEAASGYNEQFF.

The chain has TRBV29-1 and TRBJ2-1; D unresolved. This CDR3 has 14 amino acids. Deletions cut 4 bases from V and 2 bases from J, with 12 bases between. CDR1 SQVTM and CDR2 ANQGSEA come from the germline V gene. CDR3 DNA sequence: TGCAGCGTTGTAGTAGGGTGGACCTACAATGAGCAGTTCTTC. This sequence encodes CSVVVGWTYNEQFF.

This chain links TRBV4-2 with TRBJ2-7; no definite D call. V gave up 1 base and J gave up 2 bases, with 15 bases separating them. CDR1 is LGHNA, CDR2 YNFKEQ, per germline. The CDR3 runs 16 residues. Here the CDR3 DNA reads TGTGCCAGCAGCCAAGGACAAACAACCGTAACCTACGAGCAGTACTTC. It translates to CASSQGQTTVTYEQYF.

The rearrangement links TRBV29-1 to TRBJ1-2, with D possibly being TRBD1 (6 bases). V was trimmed by 8 bases and J by 3 bases, leaving 13 bases between them. CDR1 and CDR2 from the germline V gene are SQVTM and ANQGSEA. The CDR3 loop spans 12 amino acids. The CDR3 region is CSSAGGYYGYTF. The DNA of the CDR3 is TGCAGCTCTGCGGGGGGCTACTATGGCTACACCTTC.

This chain connects TRBV19 to TRBJ1-1, with D hard to call. Germline assignment: CDR1 LNHDA and CDR2 SQIVND (reference sequence). The CDR3 is 14 residues long. Deletions cut 5 bases from V and 1 base from J, with 11 bases between. In DNA form, the CDR3 reads TGTGCCAGTAGTCCTCAGGCGGGGAACACTGAAGCTTTCTTT. Translating gives CASSPQAGNTEAFF.

The rearrangement joins TRBV4-1 to TRBJ2-7; 11 nucleotides align to TRBD2. V shed 4 bases and J 4 bases; nucleotides not matched to a gene: 9. CDR1 MGHRA and CDR2 YSYEKL come from the germline V gene. The CDR3 is 16 amino acids. The CDR3: CASSPLAGGEVYEQYF. DNA of the CDR3: TGCGCCAGCAGCCCCCTAGCGGGAGGAGAGGTTTACGAGCAGTACTTC.

The chain is built from TRBV5-1 and TRBJ2-7; D may be TRBD2 (6 bases). V was cut by 1 base and J by 5 bases, with 16 bases left in between. The germline CDR1 and CDR2 sequences are SGHRS and YFSETQ. This CDR3 is built from 15 residues. The CDR3 bases are TGCGCCAGCAGCTTGTTGGGGGGAGTGGGAAACGAGCAGTACTTC. It specifies CASSLLGGVGNEQYF.

J is TRBJ2-3 and V is TRBV27; 7 bases match TRBD2. Germline trimming cut 3 bases from V and 6 bases from J; bases unmatched to any gene: 6. This CDR3 has 14 amino acids. Germline lookup yields CDR1 MNHEY and CDR2 SMNVEV (reference sequence). CDR3 residues: CASSFAGARDTQYF. In DNA form, the CDR3 reads TGTGCCAGCAGTTTCGCGGGAGCGCGGGATACGCAGTATTTT.

The gene calls are TRBV15 and TRBJ2-3; TRBD1 is a possible D gene (6 bases). The CDR3 is 17 amino acids. From germline, CDR1 is LNHNV and CDR2 YYDKDF (reference sequence). Trimming removed 0 bases at V and 2 bases at J, with 15 bases between. DNA of the CDR3: TGTGCCACCAGCAGAGATGCGGCCAGGGGCCCCACAGATACGCAGTATTTT. Protein: CATSRDAARGPTDTQYF.

The genes are TRBV5-4 and TRBJ1-4, with D possibly matching TRBD1 (5 bases). Germline V CDR1 and CDR2: SGHNT, YYREEE (reference sequence). This CDR3 has 16 residues. V lost 1 base and J lost 7, with 17 bases in between. CDR3 DNA sequence: TGTGCCAGCAGCTTGACATATTGCAGGGTCTGTGAAAAACTGTTTTTT. Translation: CASSLTYCRVCEKLFF.

This clone has just one count. The chain employs TRBV9 and TRBJ2-7; the D is unclear. Deletions cut 0 bases from V and 3 bases from J, with 13 bases between. The CDR3 extends over 15 amino acids. The V gene's germline CDR1 is SGDLS and CDR2 YYNGEE. DNA for the CDR3: TGTGCCAGCAGCGTAGGTGGCTTCTTGGGCTACGAGCAGTACTTC. Protein: CASSVGGFLGYEQYF.

The genes are TRBV7-2 and TRBJ2-3; 11 bases match TRBD2. This CDR3 contains 16 residues. V lost 5 bases to trimming and J lost 6 bases; unmatched junction nucleotides: 10. Germline CDR1 is SGHTA and CDR2 is FQGNSA. The DNA of the CDR3 is TGTGCCAGCAGCACAACCCTAGCGGGAGGAGTGGATACGCAGTATTTT. As protein: CASSTTLAGGVDTQYF.

This chain's CDR3 is CASSSPGGRNTEAFF. The CDR3 DNA follows: TGTGCCAGCAGCTCCCCGGGGGGGAGGAACACTGAAGCTTTCTTT. This chain links TRBV7-8 with TRBJ1-1, with D perhaps matching TRBD1 (5 bases). The germline gives CDR1 SGHVS, CDR2 FQNEAQ. The CDR3 is made up of 15 amino acids. The V gene lost 4 bases and the J gene lost 1 base, with 13 bases spanning the gap.

This clone was picked up one time. The chain recombines TRBV14 with TRBJ1-2; no clear D. V lost 0 bases and J lost 1, with 6 bases in between. The CDR3 sequence is 14 residues long. CDR1 is SGHDN and CDR2 is FVKESK in the germline V gene. For the CDR3, the DNA is TGTGCCAGCAGCCAAGAGGGCGATAACTATGGCTACACCTTC. Protein product: CASSQEGDNYGYTF.

V usage is TRBV28 and J usage is TRBJ1-4; no clear D gene. CDR3 length: 14 residues. V was shortened by 6 bases and J by 0 bases, with 8 bases between the two germline ends. CDR1 and CDR2 from the germline V gene are MDHEN and SYDVKM. The chain's CDR3 is CASSATATNEKLFF. The CDR3 coding sequence is TGTGCCAGCAGCGCCACTGCAACTAATGAAAAACTGTTTTTT.

J is TRBJ2-7 and V is TRBV19, with 8 bases fitting TRBD1. CDR3 length: 16 amino acids. With V trimmed by 3 bases and J by 2 bases, 9 bases remained unmatched. CDR1 is LNHDA, CDR2 SQIVND, per germline (reference sequence). In DNA form, the CDR3 reads TGTGCCAGTAGTATGTCCCCGGCAGGGGGCCCCTACGAGCAGTACTTC. Amino acids: CASSMSPAGGPYEQYF.

The gene calls are TRBV5-1 and TRBJ1-2; no definite D call. Germline CDR1 is SGHRS and CDR2 is YFSETQ. This CDR3 has 15 amino acids. Trimming took off 4 bases at V and 6 bases at J, with 19 bases between the two ends. CDR3 sequence reads: CASSTDEGSANGYTF. The CDR3 DNA follows: TGCGCCAGCAGCACGGACGAGGGAAGCGCGAATGGCTACACCTTC.

CDR3 sequence (DNA): TGTGCCAGCAGCTTGGGGGACAGGTTTGGCACCTTC. This sequence encodes CASSLGDRFGTF. This chain connects TRBV5-5 to TRBJ1-2; 8 bases agree with TRBD1. Germline V gene lookup returns CDR1 SGHKS and CDR2 YYEKEE (reference sequence). The CDR3 is made up of 12 amino acids. Trimming took 0 bases from V and 13 from J; bases not matched to a gene: 5. The full variable domain, in which reference TRBV5-5 and TRBJ1-2 provide the parts outside the CDR3, is DAGVTQSPTHLIKTRGQQVTLRCSPISGHKSVSWYQQVLGQGPQFIFQYYEKEERGRGNFPDRFSARQFPNYSSELNVNALLLGDSALYLCASSLGDRFGTFGSGTRLTVV.